This T cell receptor (beta chain) comes out of a study of tumor-infiltrating lymphocytes in primary liver carcinoma. Study details: Samples returned roughly 3.5 to 8 million productive TCRbeta reads, a yield that was similar across tissue types.

The germline gives CDR1 SQVTM, CDR2 ANQGSEA. This CDR3 region has 17 residues. Making TCR beta cDNA involved approximately 530 ng total RNA and a constant-region primer. Three nested multiplex PCR rounds, a slightly modified ARM-PCR method, built the TCR beta libraries. With TRBV1-TRBV30 forward primers and a C-beta reverse primer, the first two PCR rounds were run for 9 to 10 cycles each. TCRdb redid the calling of the multiplex PCR reads with MiXCR, one entry per CDR3 protein. The sample records roughly 190,000 distinct CDR3 sequences, around 81% being singletons. A word on this clonotype: The conserved phenylalanine or tryptophan normally closing the CDR3 is absent here, so this likely arose from a read error.

RNA and DNA were co-extracted from approximately 20-30 mg of unsorted bulk tissue. Patients were treatment-naive with chronic HBV infection. Tumor regions sampled: superior, inferior, left, right poles, and centre. Sequences were obtained from tumor tissue from primary liver carcinoma. This receptor was obtained from a man between 35 and 55 years old with primary liver carcinoma and hepatitis B virus infection. The chain joins TRBV29-1 to TRBJ2-1; tentatively, D is TRBD2 (6 bases). In DNA, the CDR3 is TGCAGCGTTGAAGGGAGGGGCCTAGAGGAGATCTACAATGCGCAGTTCCTC. This encodes CSVEGRGLEEIYNAQFL.